This T cell receptor (beta chain) was identified in a study of cytomegalovirus exposure and HLA in healthy donors. Study background: HLA-typed donors were the source of approximately 85 million unique TCRs, which an early data release held.

PCR involved 60 Vbeta and 13 Jbeta primers. Sequencing was performed with immunoSEQ multiplex PCR; in TCRdb, only in-frame clones are kept and a portion is missing. This table holds approximately 150,000 clones, 70% to 80% found once. Findings of the study overall: Researchers left out some V segments, among them TRBV6-2 and TRBV6-3, as indistinguishable. Segments of the TCR beta V type were, in most cases, productive about 90% or about 30% of the time in an earlier analysis. From TCR beta sequences, most subjects' HLA-A and HLA-B alleles were reportedly predicted accurately.

CDR3 length: 14 amino acids. CDR1 GTSNPN and CDR2 SVGIG come from the germline V gene (reference sequence). J was trimmed by 1 base and V by 5 bases; bases with no gene match: 7. This clone was detected only once. Its cognate antigen is unknown. This receptor was taken from a woman aged 55-69 years in good health and CMV-seronegative. The sequencing input was PBMCs. The V gene is TRBV30, the J gene TRBJ2-7, with TRBD1 matching over 8 bases. DNA of the CDR3: TGTGCCTGGGGACGGGACAGGCATTCCTACGAGCAGTACTTC. Amino acid sequence: CAWGRDRHSYEQYF.